The 15 T cell receptor beta chains below were found in one sample sequenced in a study of chronic HIV infection and antiretroviral therapy. In TCRdb, the 5' RACE reads were re-called with MiXCR into one record per CDR3 protein. The sample yields about 48,000 distinct CDR3 sequences, about a fifth seen once. The source material was peripheral blood. Source of these receptors: an adult who had HIV and had not received antiretroviral therapy, or was an uninfected healthy control (not recorded which).

The sample holds a few counts of this clonotype. V gene TRBV27 combines with J gene TRBJ2-3, with D perhaps TRBD1 (6 bases). Germline CDR1 reads MNHEY; CDR2 reads SMNVEV (reference sequence). V dropped 3 bases and J dropped 0 bases, with 10 bases sitting between them. This CDR3 has 15 amino acids. The CDR3 is CASSLRTASTDTQYF. The CDR3 DNA is TGTGCCAGCAGTTTGAGGACAGCGAGCACAGATACGCAGTATTTT.

CDR3 sequence (DNA): TGCGCCAGCAGCCAAGATCTGAGGCAGCCCCTAGCCAAAAACATTCAGTACTTC. Translation gives CASSQDLRQPLAKNIQYF. The chain is built from TRBV4-1 and TRBJ2-4; D is undetermined. The CDR3 sequence is 18 residues long. Germline CDR1 is MGHRA and CDR2 is YSYEKL. V was clipped by 0 bases and J by 0 bases, with 15 bases between them.

CDR3 in DNA: TGTGCCAGCAGTCCTGCCCCCAAGGGCAGGAGCTCCTACGAGCAGTACTTC. Its protein is CASSPAPKGRSSYEQYF. The chain recombines TRBV28 with TRBJ2-7; no reliable D call. The V end was cut by 5 bases, the J end by 0 bases, with 20 bases between. Per germline, CDR1 MDHEN and CDR2 SYDVKM. The CDR3 extends over 17 amino acids.

The chain couples TRBV10-3 to TRBJ2-7, with D possibly being TRBD2 (5 bases). Per germline, CDR1 ENHRY and CDR2 SYGVKD. This CDR3 has 17 residues. Trimming removed 0 bases from V and 1 base from J, with 16 bases in between. The CDR3, as DNA: TGTGCCATCAGTGAGTCAACGGCCTTGAGGGATTCCTACGAGCAGTACTTC. Its translation: CAISESTALRDSYEQYF.

This clonotype was seen a handful of times. V gene TRBV7-9 combines with J gene TRBJ2-1, with D possibly being TRBD2 (5 bases). Germline-derived CDR1 and CDR2 are SEHNR and FQNEAQ (reference sequence). V was clipped by 1 base and J by 13 bases, with 11 bases between them. The CDR3 sequence is 12 residues long. CDR3 loop: CASSLDLASQFF. The CDR3 DNA sequence: TGTGCCAGCAGCTTAGACCTAGCTAGTCAGTTCTTC.

This clonotype was found a few times. The gene calls are TRBV19 and TRBJ2-6; TRBD2 is a possible D gene (7 bases). Trimming stripped 2 bases from V and 0 bases from J, with 11 bases between. The germline V gene has CDR1 LNHDA and CDR2 SQIVND (reference sequence). This CDR3 has 17 residues. The CDR3 sequence: CASSITGTNSGANVLTF. As DNA, the CDR3 is TGTGCCAGTAGTATAACAGGGACTAACTCTGGGGCCAACGTCCTGACTTTC.

This clonotype was detected a few times. V usage is TRBV7-2 and J usage is TRBJ2-1; the D gene is possibly TRBD1 (7 bases). The CDR3 totals 16 residues. V shed 1 base and J shed 7 bases, with 17 bases lying between them. Germline CDR1 and CDR2: SGHTA and FQGNSA. The CDR3: CASSLVGTRGRNEQFF. The CDR3 region has the DNA TGTGCCAGCAGCTTAGTTGGCACCAGGGGGAGGAATGAGCAGTTCTTC.

This clonotype has just a few counts. The chain carries TRBV7-9 and TRBJ1-2, with TRBD1 matching over 8 bases. V lost 4 bases and J lost 6; bases outside the gene matches: 7. This CDR3 spans 14 amino acids. Germline V gives CDR1 SEHNR, CDR2 FQNEAQ (reference sequence). The CDR3 DNA reads as TGTGCCAGCAGCTCTGCCGGACAGGGAAATGGCTACACCTTC. It encodes CASSSAGQGNGYTF.

V and J are TRBV7-8 and TRBJ2-3; possible D gene TRBD1, 5 bases. The CDR3 runs to 18 residues. Trimming removed 5 bases from V and 2 bases from J, with 23 bases in between. Germline assignment: CDR1 SGHVS and CDR2 FQNEAQ. The CDR3 loop is CASSTKKLTQGYTDTQYF. CDR3 sequence (DNA): TGTGCCAGCAGCACAAAAAAACTAACGCAGGGATACACAGATACGCAGTATTTT.

The V gene is TRBV25-1, the J gene TRBJ2-1; D gene ambiguous. Trimming stripped 4 bases from V and 4 bases from J, with 8 bases between. This CDR3 region has 13 residues. Germline V lookup: CDR1 MGHDK, CDR2 SYGVNS. The CDR3 here is CASSADLYNEQFF. CDR3 DNA sequence: TGTGCCAGCAGTGCGGACCTTTACAATGAGCAGTTCTTC.

The chain couples TRBV4-1 to TRBJ1-1; D unclear. CDR3 length equals 14 residues. The V end was cut by 1 base, the J end by 1 base, with 7 bases between. Per the germline V gene, CDR1 is MGHRA and CDR2 is YSYEKL. CDR3 sequence: CASSQAPKNTEAFF. For the CDR3, the DNA is TGCGCCAGCAGCCAAGCGCCGAAGAACACTGAAGCTTTCTTT.

The chain recombines TRBV7-2 with TRBJ2-5; weak D call: TRBD1 (5 bases). The germline V gene encodes CDR1 SGHTA and CDR2 FQGNSA. This CDR3 spans 16 amino acids. Trimming took 5 bases from V and 2 from J, leaving 18 bases between them. The CDR3 is CASSSRQGIGQETQYF. The CDR3 DNA follows: TGTGCCAGCAGCAGCCGTCAGGGTATAGGACAAGAGACCCAGTACTTC.

The chain employs TRBV12-3 or TRBV12-4 and TRBJ2-7, with TRBD1 as a possible D gene (5 bases). This CDR3 comprises 14 residues. V lost 1 base to trimming and J lost 4 bases, with 11 bases between them. CDR3 loop: CASSLGDSGYEQYF. CDR3 bases: TGTGCCAGCAGTTTAGGTGACAGTGGGTACGAGCAGTACTTC.

The chain combines TRBV5-1 with TRBJ1-1; 8 bases match TRBD1. This CDR3 comprises 15 residues. Germline V gene data show CDR1 as SGHRS and CDR2 as YFSETQ. The V gene end was trimmed by 4 bases and the J gene end by 0 bases; junction bases not matched to a gene: 5. CDR3 sequence: CASSPGQGLNTEAFF. The CDR3 DNA reads TGCGCCAGCAGCCCCGGACAGGGACTGAACACTGAAGCTTTCTTT.

The CDR3 is CASSQVGGAEAFF. The CDR3 DNA sequence: TGCGCCAGCAGCCAAGTCGGAGGGGCAGAAGCTTTCTTT. V is TRBV4-1 and J is TRBJ1-1; D is possibly TRBD1 (5 bases). The CDR3 runs to 13 residues. Germline values: CDR1 MGHRA, CDR2 YSYEKL. V lost 1 base to trimming and J lost 8 bases, with 11 bases between them.